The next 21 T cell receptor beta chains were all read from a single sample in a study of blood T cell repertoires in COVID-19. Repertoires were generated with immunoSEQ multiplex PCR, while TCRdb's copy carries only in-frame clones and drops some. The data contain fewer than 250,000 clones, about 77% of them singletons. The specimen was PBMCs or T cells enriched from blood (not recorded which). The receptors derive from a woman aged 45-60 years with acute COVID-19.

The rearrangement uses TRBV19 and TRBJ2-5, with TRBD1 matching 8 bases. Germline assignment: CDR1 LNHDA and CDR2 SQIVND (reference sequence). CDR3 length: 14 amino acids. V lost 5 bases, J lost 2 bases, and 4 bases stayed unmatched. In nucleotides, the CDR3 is TGTGCCAGTAGTGTGGACAGGGATCAAGAGACCCAGTACTTC. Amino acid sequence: CASSVDRDQETQYF.

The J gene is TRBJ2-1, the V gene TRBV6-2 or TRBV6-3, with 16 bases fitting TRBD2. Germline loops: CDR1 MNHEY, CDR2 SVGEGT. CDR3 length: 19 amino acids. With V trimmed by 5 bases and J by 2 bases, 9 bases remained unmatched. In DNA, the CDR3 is TGTGCCAGCAGTCCGGGACTAGCGGGGGGGCTAAGGGCCTACAATGAGCAGTTCTTC. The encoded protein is CASSPGLAGGLRAYNEQFF.

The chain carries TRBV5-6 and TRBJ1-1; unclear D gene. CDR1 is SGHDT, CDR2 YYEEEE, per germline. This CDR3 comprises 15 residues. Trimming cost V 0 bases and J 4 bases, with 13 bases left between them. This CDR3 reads CASSLGGVFGTEAFF. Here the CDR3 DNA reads TGTGCCAGCAGCTTGGGGGGAGTCTTTGGCACTGAAGCTTTCTTT.

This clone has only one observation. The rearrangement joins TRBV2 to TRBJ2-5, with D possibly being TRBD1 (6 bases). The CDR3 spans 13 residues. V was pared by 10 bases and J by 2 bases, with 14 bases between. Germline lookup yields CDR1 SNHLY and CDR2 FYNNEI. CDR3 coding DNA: TGTGCCACCACAGGGATTGGGCAAGAGACCCAGTACTTC. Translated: CATTGIGQETQYF.

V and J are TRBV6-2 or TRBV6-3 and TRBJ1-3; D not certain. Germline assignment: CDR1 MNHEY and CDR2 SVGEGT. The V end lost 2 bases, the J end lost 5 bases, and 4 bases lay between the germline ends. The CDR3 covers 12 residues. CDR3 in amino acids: CASSYGRNTIYF. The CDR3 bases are TGTGCCAGCAGTTACGGGCGAAACACCATATATTTT.

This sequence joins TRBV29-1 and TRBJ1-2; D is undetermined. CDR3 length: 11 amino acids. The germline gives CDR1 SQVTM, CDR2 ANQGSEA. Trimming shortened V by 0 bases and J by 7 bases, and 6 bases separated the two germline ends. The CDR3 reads CSVEDTFGYTF. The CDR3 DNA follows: TGCAGCGTTGAAGACACATTTGGCTACACCTTC.

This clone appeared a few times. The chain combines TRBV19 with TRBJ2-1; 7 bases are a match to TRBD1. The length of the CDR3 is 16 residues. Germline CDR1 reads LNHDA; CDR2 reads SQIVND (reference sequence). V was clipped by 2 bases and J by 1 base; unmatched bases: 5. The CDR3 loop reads CASSITAGGSYNEQFF. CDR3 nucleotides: TGTGCCAGTAGTATAACAGCAGGGGGATCCTACAATGAGCAGTTCTTC.

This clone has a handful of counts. DNA for the CDR3: TGTGCCAGCTCACCTTTTGGTAGCGGGGGCCGCACAGATACGCAGTATTTT. Amino acid sequence: CASSPFGSGGRTDTQYF. The chain uses TRBV18 and TRBJ2-3, with 9 nucleotides matching TRBD2. The ends lost 3 bases at V and 1 base at J; junction bases unmatched: 8. Germline V gene lookup returns CDR1 KGHSH and CDR2 LQKENI. The length of the CDR3 is 17 residues. Supplemented by reference TRBV18 and TRBJ2-3, the full variable domain reads NAGVMQNPRHLVRRRGQEARLRCSPMKGHSHVYWYRQLPEEGLKFMVYLQKENIIDESGMPKERFSAEFPKEGPSILRIQQVVRGDSAAYFCASSPFGSGGRTDTQYFGPGTRLTVL.

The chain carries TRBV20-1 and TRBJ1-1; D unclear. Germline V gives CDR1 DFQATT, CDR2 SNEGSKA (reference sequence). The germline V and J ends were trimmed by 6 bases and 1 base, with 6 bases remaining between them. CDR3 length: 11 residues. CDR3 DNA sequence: TGCAGTGCGGCCAGGAACACTGAAGCTTTCTTT. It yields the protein CSAARNTEAFF.

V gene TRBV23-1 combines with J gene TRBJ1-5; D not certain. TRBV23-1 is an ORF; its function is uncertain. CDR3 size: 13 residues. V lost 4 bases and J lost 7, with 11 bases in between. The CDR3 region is CASSPAGRQPQHF. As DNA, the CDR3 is TGCGCCAGCAGTCCGGCGGGAAGGCAGCCCCAGCATTTT.

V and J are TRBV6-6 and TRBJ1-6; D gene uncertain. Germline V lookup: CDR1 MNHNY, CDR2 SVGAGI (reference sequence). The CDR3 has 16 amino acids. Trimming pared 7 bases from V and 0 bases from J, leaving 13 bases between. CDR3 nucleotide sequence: TGTGCCAGCAATCGATTGCTCAGCTCCTATAATTCACCCCTCCACTTT. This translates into CASNRLLSSYNSPLHF.

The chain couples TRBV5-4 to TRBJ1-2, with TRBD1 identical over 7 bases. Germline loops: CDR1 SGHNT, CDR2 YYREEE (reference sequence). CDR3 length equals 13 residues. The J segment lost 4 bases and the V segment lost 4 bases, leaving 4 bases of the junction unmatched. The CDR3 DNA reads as TGTGCCAGCAGCCAGGGGGACAGCTATGGCTACACCTTC. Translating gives CASSQGDSYGYTF.

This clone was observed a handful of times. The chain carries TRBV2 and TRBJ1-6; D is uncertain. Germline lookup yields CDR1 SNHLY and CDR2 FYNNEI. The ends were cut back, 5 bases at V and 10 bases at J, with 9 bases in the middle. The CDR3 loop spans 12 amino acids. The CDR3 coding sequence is TGTGCCAGCAGTTCAGCAGGCTCACCCCTCCACTTT. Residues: CASSSAGSPLHF.

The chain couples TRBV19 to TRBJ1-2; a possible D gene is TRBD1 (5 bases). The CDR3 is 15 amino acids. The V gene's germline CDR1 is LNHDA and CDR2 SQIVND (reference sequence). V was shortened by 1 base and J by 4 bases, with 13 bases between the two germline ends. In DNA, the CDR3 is TGTGCCAGTAGTATAGGAGACAGCTTACCCTATGGCTACACCTTC. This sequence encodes CASSIGDSLPYGYTF.

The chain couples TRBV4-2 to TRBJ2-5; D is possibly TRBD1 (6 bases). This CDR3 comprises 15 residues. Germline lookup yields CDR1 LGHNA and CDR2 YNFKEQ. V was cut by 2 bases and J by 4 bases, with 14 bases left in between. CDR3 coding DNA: TGTGCCAGCAGCCAACCCCTGACAGGCGGAGAGACCCAGTACTTC. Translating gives CASSQPLTGGETQYF.

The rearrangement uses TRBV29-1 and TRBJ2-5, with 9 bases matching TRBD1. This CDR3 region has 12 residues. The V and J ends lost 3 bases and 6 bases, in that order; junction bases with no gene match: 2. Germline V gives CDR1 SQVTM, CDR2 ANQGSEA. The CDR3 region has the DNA TGCAGCGTTGAGGGGACAGGGAAGACCCAGTACTTC. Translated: CSVEGTGKTQYF.

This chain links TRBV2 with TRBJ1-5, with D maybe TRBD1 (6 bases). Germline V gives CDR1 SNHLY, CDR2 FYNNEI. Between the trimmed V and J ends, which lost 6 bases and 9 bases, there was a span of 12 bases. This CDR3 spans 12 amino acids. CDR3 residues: CASRDSGGPQHF. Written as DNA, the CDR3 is TGTGCCAGCAGGGACAGTGGTGGGCCCCAGCATTTT.

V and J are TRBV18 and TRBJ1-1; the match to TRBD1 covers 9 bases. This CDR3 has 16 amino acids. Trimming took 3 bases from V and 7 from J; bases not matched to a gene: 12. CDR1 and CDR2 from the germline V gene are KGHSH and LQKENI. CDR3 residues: CASSPGQGGAGGEAFF. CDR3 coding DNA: TGTGCCAGCTCACCGGGACAGGGAGGGGCCGGAGGTGAAGCTTTCTTT.

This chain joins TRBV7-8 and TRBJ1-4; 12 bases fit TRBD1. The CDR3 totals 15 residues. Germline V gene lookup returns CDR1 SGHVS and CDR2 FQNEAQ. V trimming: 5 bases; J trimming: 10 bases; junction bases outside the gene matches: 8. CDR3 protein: CASSQAGTGGGKLFF. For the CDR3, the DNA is TGTGCCAGCAGCCAGGCCGGGACAGGGGGCGGAAAACTGTTTTTT.

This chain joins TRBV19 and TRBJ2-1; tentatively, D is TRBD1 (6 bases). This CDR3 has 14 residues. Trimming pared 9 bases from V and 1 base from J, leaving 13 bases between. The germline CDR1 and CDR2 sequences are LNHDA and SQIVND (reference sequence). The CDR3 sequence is CASTGTKSYNEQFF. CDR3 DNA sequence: TGTGCCAGCACCGGGACAAAGTCCTACAATGAGCAGTTCTTC. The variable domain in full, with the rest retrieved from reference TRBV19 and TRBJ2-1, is DGGITQSPKYLFRKEGQNVTLSCEQNLNHDAMYWYRQDPGQGLRLIYYSQIVNDFQKGDIAEGYSVSREKKESFPLTVTSAQKNPTAFYLCASTGTKSYNEQFFGPGTRLTVL.

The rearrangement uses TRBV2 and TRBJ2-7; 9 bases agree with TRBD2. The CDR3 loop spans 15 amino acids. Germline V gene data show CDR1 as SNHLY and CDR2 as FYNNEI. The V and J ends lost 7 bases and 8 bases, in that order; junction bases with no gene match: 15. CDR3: CASNSGTSSTPQQYV. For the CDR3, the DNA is TGTGCCAGCAATTCCGGGACTAGCTCAACCCCCCAGCAGTACGTC.